Listed here are 7 T cell receptor beta chains from one sample, sequenced in a study of shared clonotypes between healthy human individuals. The assay was immunoSEQ multiplex PCR, and TCRdb's table has in-frame clones only and misses some. In the table there are 2 million or so clones, roughly 95% of which are singletons. The sequencing sample was made of naive CD4+ T cells sorted from blood. The sample's subset: CD45RA+ positively selected. The source is a man aged 18 to 35 in good health.

The chain employs TRBV29-1 and TRBJ1-1; D gene unclear. V was clipped by 2 bases and J by 1 base, with 8 bases between them. The V gene's germline CDR1 is SQVTM and CDR2 ANQGSEA. The CDR3 loop spans 13 amino acids. CDR3 protein: CSVEFVRNTEAFF. Here the CDR3 DNA reads TGCAGCGTTGAATTCGTCAGGAACACTGAAGCTTTCTTT.

The chain has TRBV9 and TRBJ2-5; tentatively, D is TRBD2 (7 bases). The CDR3 is made up of 15 amino acids. CDR1 is SGDLS and CDR2 is YYNGEE in the germline V gene. V lost 4 bases, J lost 1 base, and 14 bases lay in between. The CDR3 bases are TGTGCCAGCAGCCCCAGAGGGGGGGGCCAAGAGACCCAGTACTTC. Amino acids: CASSPRGGGQETQYF.

This chain joins TRBV5-1 and TRBJ2-5, with 11 bases that match TRBD2. Looked up from germline, CDR1 is SGHRS and CDR2 is YFSETQ. V was clipped by 2 bases and J by 4 bases; unmatched bases: 4. The CDR3 totals 15 residues. The CDR3 nucleotides are TGCGCCAGCAGCTTCACTAGCGGGAGTGGAGAGACCCAGTACTTC. Encoded protein: CASSFTSGSGETQYF.

V and J are TRBV6-6 and TRBJ2-5; 13 bases fit TRBD2. The germline gives CDR1 MNHNY, CDR2 SVGAGI (reference sequence). After removal of 6 bases from V and 4 bases from J, the junction contained 8 bases not matched to a gene. This CDR3 comprises 16 residues. The CDR3 loop reads CASSQTSGRAAETQYF. The CDR3, as DNA: TGTGCCAGCAGCCAAACTAGCGGGAGGGCCGCAGAGACCCAGTACTTC.

The V gene is TRBV5-1, the J gene TRBJ2-1; tentative D call: TRBD2 (6 bases). Germline V gene sequence: CDR1 SGHRS, CDR2 YFSETQ. There are 16 residues in the CDR3. Trimming removed 4 bases from V and 2 bases from J, with 16 bases in between. CDR3 protein: CASSAGPSLPYNEQFF. Written as DNA, the CDR3 is TGCGCCAGCAGCGCGGGGCCATCGTTACCCTACAATGAGCAGTTCTTC.

Worth noting for this clone: The sample holds other DNA sequences that translate to the same CDR3. V gene TRBV9 combines with J gene TRBJ2-7; 7 bases agree with TRBD2. V was clipped by 0 bases and J by 4 bases; unmatched bases: 4. Germline V gives CDR1 SGDLS, CDR2 YYNGEE. This CDR3 has 14 residues. CDR3 DNA sequence: TGTGCCAGCAGCGTAGATCCGGGGGGATACGAGCAGTACTTC. This codes for CASSVDPGGYEQYF.

In its sample, this clone was seen once. The V gene is TRBV7-9, the J gene TRBJ2-7; 7 nucleotides match TRBD1. The CDR3 is 14 residues long. Germline values: CDR1 SEHNR, CDR2 FQNEAQ (reference sequence). The junction had 4 bases not matched to a gene; V was cut back by 4 bases and J by 1 base. The DNA of the CDR3 is TGTGCCAGCAGCTCCGAGACAGGGTCCTACGAGCAGTACTTC. This sequence encodes CASSSETGSYEQYF.